These 7 T cell receptor beta chains came from one sample sequenced in a study of blood T cell repertoires in COVID-19. Clones were sequenced by immunoSEQ multiplex PCR, and TCRdb holds only the in-frame ones, with some missing. This sample has 150,000 or so clones, with approximately 84% found just once. The sequenced sample consisted of peripheral blood. The source is a woman of 80 years or more with acute or convalescent COVID-19.

This chain's CDR3 is CASSIQGVEQFF. CDR3 DNA: TGTGCCAGCAGTATACAGGGGGTTGAGCAGTTCTTC. The rearrangement links TRBV2 to TRBJ2-1; TRBD1 matches 8 bases. The length of the CDR3 is 12 residues. Germline CDR1 reads SNHLY; CDR2 reads FYNNEI. V lost 5 bases and J lost 9; bases outside the gene matches: 3.

The V and J genes are TRBV5-1 and TRBJ2-2, with 8 bases that match TRBD2. This CDR3 has 16 amino acids. The germline V gene has CDR1 SGHRS and CDR2 YFSETQ. V was clipped by 4 bases and J by 3 bases; unmatched bases: 8. CDR3 sequence reads: CASSKSGRVHTGELFF. The CDR3 DNA is TGCGCCAGCAGCAAAAGCGGGAGAGTTCACACCGGGGAGCTGTTTTTT.

V usage is TRBV5-8 and J usage is TRBJ2-7; 9 bases agree with TRBD1. This CDR3 has 16 residues. With V trimmed by 2 bases and J by 3 bases, 9 bases remained unmatched. CDR1 is SGHTS, CDR2 YDEGEE, per germline. The CDR3 coding sequence is TGTGCCAGCAGCTTCCGGACAGGGGTGCTGTTCTACGAGCAGTACTTC. Translation gives CASSFRTGVLFYEQYF.

The count of this clone is one. J is TRBJ1-1 and V is TRBV7-9; D perhaps matches TRBD1 (6 bases). This CDR3 is 16 amino acids long. Trimming left V 6 bases short and J 3 bases short, with 20 bases between. Per germline, CDR1 SEHNR and CDR2 FQNEAQ (reference sequence). The CDR3 region has the DNA TGTGCCAGCAGTCAAGACGGTAGCGCAGGGGACACTGAAGCTTTCTTT. It encodes CASSQDGSAGDTEAFF.

V gene TRBV5-1 combines with J gene TRBJ1-6, with TRBD1 matching over 8 bases. With V trimmed by 4 bases and J by 0 bases, 12 bases remained unmatched. This CDR3 contains 19 residues. In germline, CDR1 is SGHRS, CDR2 YFSETQ. The CDR3: CASSPGPGGAGSYNSPLHF. As DNA, the CDR3 is TGCGCCAGCAGCCCGGGCCCAGGGGGCGCCGGCTCCTATAATTCACCCCTCCACTTT.

The rearrangement joins TRBV2 to TRBJ2-5, with 8 bases fitting TRBD1. This CDR3 has 14 amino acids. V gave up 4 bases and J gave up 5 bases; unmatched junction bases: 6. Germline-derived CDR1 and CDR2 are SNHLY and FYNNEI. CDR3 coding DNA: TGTGCCAGCAGTGCCGACAGGGGTCAGGAGACCCAGTACTTC. It yields the protein CASSADRGQETQYF.

The chain recombines TRBV6-2 or TRBV6-3 with TRBJ2-1; 9 bases line up with TRBD1. The junction had 3 bases not matched to a gene; V was cut back by 5 bases and J by 7 bases. Germline CDR1 MNHEY, CDR2 SVGEGT. CDR3 length: 13 amino acids. The CDR3 DNA is TGTGCCAGCAGTCTGGACAGGGGAAATGAGCAGTTCTTC. Translation: CASSLDRGNEQFF.